Sequencing of this TCR beta chain was carried out in a study of read filtering for tumor transcriptome and immune sequencing (dated by TCRdb to between 2020 and 2021). For the wider study: The cohort had about 17 male and some 15 female patients with a mean age of roughly 66 years, ranging from about 45 to 85. As a main aim, a read-filtering strategy for immune repertoire data was addressed, with the specific question being whether clonotypes supported by a single read should be removed. Under revised international staging, about eight patients fell into R-ISS I, more than 15 into R-ISS II and about seven into R-ISS III. Using the same bone marrow samples, the study compared TCR repertoires obtained by targeted immune repertoire sequencing with those obtained by bulk whole-transcriptome sequencing. Whole-transcriptome libraries were prepared with the TruSeq RNA Access Library Prep Kit after DNase treatment. Per sample, about 4 to 11 million TCR-region mapped reads were obtained with IR-seq, compared with only roughly 85 to 1273 with RNA-seq. The paper as a whole reports these results and caveats: The sorted CD138-negative fraction was a mixed bone marrow immune population, not purified T cells. The correlation between IR-seq and RNA-seq shared clonotype proportions was increased by removal of single-read clonotypes. In IR-seq, about 82% of clonotypes but approximately 3.2% of total reads were represented by single-read clonotypes, whereas in RNA-seq, around three quarters of clonotypes and approximately 40% of reads were represented by single-read clonotypes. Compared with RNA-seq, IR-seq captured clonotypes at much higher depth and more reliably, and a smaller IR-seq throughput was enough to identify most shared clonotypes.

Concerning this clonotype: Its cognate antigen has yet to be identified. Given a much more abundant clone one base away, this may be a read error.

TCR libraries were constructed from about 400 ng RNA using the Immunoverse kit, and molecular barcoded adaptors covering alpha/delta and beta/gamma chains were employed. TCR library preparation used the same RNA that was used for transcriptome sequencing. An Illumina HiSeq 4000 with 2 x 150 cycles was used to sequence the TCR libraries. Per the source publication's procedure: TCR reads were aligned to human V, D, J and C references and assembled into CDR3 clonotypes with MiXCR, including quality filtering and error correction. The tcR package in R was used for analysis of clonotype counts and gene usage diversity. For inspection of raw mapping reads, RNA-seq reads were mapped by STAR aligner version 2.5.3a onto GRCh37 of the human genome. To test the effect of sequencing depth on detected clonotypes, IR-seq fastq files were randomly downsampled using Seqtk 1.3. TCRdb ran its own pipeline on the public reads, namely fastp trimming at Q25 and MiXCR clone calling, and kept in-frame beta chains. For every CDR3 protein sequence, its rows merge into one entry that carries the most common genes and DNA. The V and J calls, along with clone size, are taken from TCRdb and not from the paper's own processing. The sample table records 100,000 to 150,000 distinct CDR3 sequences; roughly 13% of these occur just once. Clones ranked in the top ten supply under 9% of the sample.

Germline trimming amounts to 7 bases on V and 0 bases on J, with 6 as the count of junction bases outside the gene matches. Taken from the germline V gene (reference sequence), the CDR1 and CDR2 loops are LGHDT and YNNKEL. The CDR3 numbers 15 residues from cysteine through phenylalanine. CDR3 DNA only is kept here, 45 bases in frame from base 1. Bone marrow was sampled from every patient at the time of active disease. Ficoll-Hypaque density gradient centrifugation was used to isolate bone marrow mononuclear cells. To remove myeloma plasma cells, the cells were labeled with CD138 magnetic microbeads on a MACS separator, and CD138-negative cells were then collected by negative selection. Purity of the isolated cells was checked by flow cytometry on an Attune NxT using CD138 antibodies. Total RNA was extracted with TRIzol reagent and quantified with a NanoDrop spectrophotometer. Paired RNA-seq and IR-seq were performed on the CD138-negative bone marrow sample of each patient.

Sequencing was done on a sample of a population of CD138-negative cells sorted from bone marrow. According to the study, the label for this sample's cell subset or site signals: bone marrow mononuclear cells depleted of CD138+ plasma/myeloma cells by negative magnetic selection. The chain is made from TRBV3-1 and TRBJ2-7, and TRBD1 aligns with 10 junction nucleotides. The TCR sequence derives from a donor aged 40 or older with multiple myeloma. At the DNA level, the sequence is TGTGCCAGCAACCCTGGGACAGGGGTCTCCTACGAGCAGTACTTC. Its protein reads: CASNPGTGVSYEQYF.